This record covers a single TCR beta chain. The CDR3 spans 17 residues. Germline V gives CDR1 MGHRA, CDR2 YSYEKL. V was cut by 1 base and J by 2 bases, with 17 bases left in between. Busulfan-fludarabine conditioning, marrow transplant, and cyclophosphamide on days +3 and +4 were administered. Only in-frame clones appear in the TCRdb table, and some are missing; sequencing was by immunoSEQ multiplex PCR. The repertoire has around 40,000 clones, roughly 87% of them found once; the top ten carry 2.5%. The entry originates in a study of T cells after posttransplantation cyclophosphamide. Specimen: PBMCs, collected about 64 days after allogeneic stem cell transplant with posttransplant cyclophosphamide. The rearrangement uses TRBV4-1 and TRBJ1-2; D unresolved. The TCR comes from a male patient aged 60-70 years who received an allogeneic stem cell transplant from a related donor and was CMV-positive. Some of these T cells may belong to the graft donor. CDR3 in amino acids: CASSQGTRGYGNYGYTF. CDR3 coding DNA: TGCGCCAGCAGCCAAGGGACTCGAGGGTATGGGAACTATGGCTACACCTTC.